The rows below give T cell receptor beta chains drawn from one sample of a study of blood T cell repertoires in COVID-19. Produced via immunoSEQ multiplex PCR; TCRdb's table is partial and in-frame only. Of about 250,000 clones detected, 75% to 85% appear once; the ten largest clones hold about 9.3%. Sequenced sample: PBMCs or T cells enriched from blood (not recorded which). The receptors originated from a woman aged 45-60 years with acute COVID-19. Both conserved end residues are part of each CDR3. The D gene is left open where the match is weak. Size values are once, few and many counts, or a class for expanded clones, and some rows have none.

abundance	v_gene	d_gene	j_gene	CDR3nt	CDR3aa
NA	TRBV6-2/TRBV6-3	TRBD1	TRBJ2-2	TGTGCCAGCAGTTCGGGACAGGGGGCGGTCACCGGGGAGCTGTTTTTT	CASSSGQGAVTGELFF
NA	TRBV15	NA	TRBJ1-4	TGTGCCACCAGCAGAGATGGTTTATTTAGAGAAAAACTGTTTTTT	CATSRDGLFREKLFF
NA	TRBV19	NA	TRBJ1-6	TGTGCCAGTAGTATTTTCAGGGGCGATTCACCCCTCCACTTT	CASSIFRGDSPLHF
once	TRBV2	TRBD2	TRBJ2-5	TGTGCCGGAGTAGCGGGGGGGACTGGGGAGACCCAGTACTTC	CAGVAGGTGETQYF
NA	TRBV7-6	NA	TRBJ2-1	TGTGCCAGCAGCTTAGTGGAGGACGATGAGCAGTTCTTC	CASSLVEDDEQFF
few	TRBV19	NA	TRBJ1-2	TGTGCCAGTAGTGTACAGGGCGCTGGCTACACCTTC	CASSVQGAGYTF
NA	TRBV3-1/TRBV3-2	NA	TRBJ1-2	TGTGCCAGCAGCCAAGAGGCGGGATACTATGGCTACACCTTC	CASSQEAGYYGYTF
NA	TRBV5-1	TRBD1	TRBJ1-6	TGCGCCAGCAGCTTGGAGGCAGGGGGCGATAATTCACCCCTCCACTTT	CASSLEAGGDNSPLHF
NA	TRBV13	TRBD2	TRBJ2-1	TGTGCCAGCAGCCGGACTAGTGTGGCCTACAATGAGCAGTTCTTC	CASSRTSVAYNEQFF
NA	TRBV6-6	TRBD1	TRBJ1-6	TGTGCCAGCAGTGCCGGGACAGGGGAGTCATCACCCCTCCACTTT	CASSAGTGESSPLHF
NA	TRBV5-6	NA	TRBJ2-2	TGTGCCAGCAGCTCGGGACTCGACACCGGGGAGCTGTTTTTT	CASSSGLDTGELFF
once	TRBV13	NA	TRBJ1-1	TGTGCCAGCAGCTTAGGCGGGGTAGACACTGAAGCTTTCTTT	CASSLGGVDTEAFF
NA	TRBV19	TRBD1	TRBJ1-4	TGTGCCAGTAGTATAGCCAGGGGGATCGTTGAAAAACTGTTTTTT	CASSIARGIVEKLFF
once	TRBV7-2	NA	TRBJ2-6	TGTGCCAGCAGCTTAGACTCCTCTGGGGCCAACGTCCTGACTTTC	CASSLDSSGANVLTF